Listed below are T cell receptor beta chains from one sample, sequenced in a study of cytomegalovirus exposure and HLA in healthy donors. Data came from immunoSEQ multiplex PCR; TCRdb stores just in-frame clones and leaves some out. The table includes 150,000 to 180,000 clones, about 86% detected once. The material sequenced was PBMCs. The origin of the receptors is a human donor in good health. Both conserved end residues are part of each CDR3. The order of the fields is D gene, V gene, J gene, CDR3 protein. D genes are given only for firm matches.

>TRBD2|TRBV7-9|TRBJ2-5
CASSLSGGLETQYF
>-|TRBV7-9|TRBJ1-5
CASSLGWQTIADQPQHF
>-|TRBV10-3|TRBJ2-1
CAISGPRDTSSYNEQFF
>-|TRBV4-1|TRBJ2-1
CASSPYGSEQFF
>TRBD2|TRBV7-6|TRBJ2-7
CASSLSTGGLYEQYF
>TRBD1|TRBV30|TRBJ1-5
CAWSPLPKTGGPQRSNQPQHF
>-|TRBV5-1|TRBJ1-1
CASSLVAGEGVTEAFF
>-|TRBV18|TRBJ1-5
CASSQQGQGQPQHF
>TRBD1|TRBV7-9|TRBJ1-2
CASSAAGTGIAYGYTF
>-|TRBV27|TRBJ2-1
CASSLGSNEQFF
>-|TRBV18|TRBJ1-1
CASSRDRKNTEAFF
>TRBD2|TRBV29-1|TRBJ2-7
CSVEDPAGVYEQYF
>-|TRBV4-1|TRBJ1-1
CASSQDKGRFSEAFF
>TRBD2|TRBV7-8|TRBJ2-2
CASSHPTSGRKVGELFF
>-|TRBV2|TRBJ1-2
CASSEAVYGYTF
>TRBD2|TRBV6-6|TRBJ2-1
CASSGGFEQFF
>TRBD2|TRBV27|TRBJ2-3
CASSAGGATRLGFSSPYF